One and the same sample provided the 27 T cell receptor beta chains below, sequenced in a study of T cell responses to AZD1222 COVID-19 vaccine. Sequencing used immunoSEQ multiplex PCR; TCRdb keeps in-frame clones, though not all of them. The sample includes some 150,000 clones, roughly 87% of them seen just once. The sample was peripheral blood, taken 28 days after the second AZD1222 dose. Receptors were obtained from an adult who received the AZD1222 COVID-19 vaccine.

This chain joins TRBV30 and TRBJ1-4; D call uncertain. The germline CDR1 and CDR2 sequences are GTSNPN and SVGIG (reference sequence). This CDR3 has 13 residues. Trimming pared 3 bases from V and 6 bases from J, leaving 11 bases between. As DNA, the CDR3 is TGTGCCTGGAGCACTGGGAGTCATGAAAAACTGTTTTTT. The encoded protein is CAWSTGSHEKLFF.

This clone was observed once. The chain combines TRBV4-2 with TRBJ2-7; the D is unclear. CDR3 length: 15 residues. Germline V gene data show CDR1 as LGHNA and CDR2 as YNFKEQ. V lost 0 bases and J 0 bases, leaving 9 bases between the germline ends. CDR3 sequence reads: CASSQDRGNSYEQYF. In DNA, the CDR3 is TGTGCCAGCAGCCAAGATCGCGGAAACTCCTACGAGCAGTACTTC.

The gene calls are TRBV21-1 and TRBJ2-1. TRBV21-1 is reported as a pseudogene. This CDR3 spans 15 amino acids. CDR3 coding DNA: TGTGCCAGCAGCCTACGGGACCCCTGGAACAATGAGCAGTTCTTC. Translating gives CASSLRDPWNNEQFF.

The chain uses TRBV7-8 and TRBJ2-7; perhaps TRBD1 as D (6 bases). This CDR3 region has 15 residues. Deletions cut 2 bases from V and 2 bases from J, with 13 bases between. Germline V gene data show CDR1 as SGHVS and CDR2 as FQNEAQ. CDR3 nucleotides: TGTGCCAGCAGCTTAAGGCAGGGGCCCACCTACGAGCAGTACTTC. This sequence encodes CASSLRQGPTYEQYF. Full variable domain (missing parts from reference TRBV7-8 and TRBJ2-7): GAGVSQSPRYKVAKRGQDVALRCDPISGHVSLFWYQQALGQGPEFLTYFQNEAQLDKSGLPSDRFFAERPEGSVSTLKIQRTQQEDSAVYLCASSLRQGPTYEQYFGPGTRLTVT.

The genes are TRBV2 and TRBJ1-2; a weak D match, TRBD1 (5 bases). V lost 6 bases, J lost 0 bases, and 11 bases lay in between. Germline loops: CDR1 SNHLY, CDR2 FYNNEI. This CDR3 is built from 14 residues. In DNA form, the CDR3 reads TGTGCCAGCAGCGCGGAGGGGCCTAACTATGGCTACACCTTC. This gives the protein CASSAEGPNYGYTF. The entire variable domain, with the rest obtained from reference TRBV2 and TRBJ1-2, is as follows: EPEVTQTPSHQVTQMGQEVILRCVPISNHLYFYWYRQILGQKVEFLVSFYNNEISEKSEIFDDQFSVERPDGSNFTLKIRSTKLEDSAMYFCASSAEGPNYGYTFGSGTRLTVV.

V is TRBV27 and J is TRBJ2-5; D may be TRBD1 or TRBD2 (5 bases each). CDR3 length equals 15 residues. The germline CDR1 and CDR2 sequences are MNHEY and SMNVEV (reference sequence). Trimming took 5 bases from V and 4 from J, leaving 17 bases between them. This CDR3 is CASSREGMGRETQYF. DNA of the CDR3: TGTGCCAGCAGTCGAGAGGGAATGGGGCGAGAGACCCAGTACTTC.

This clone was detected once. The gene calls are TRBV5-6 and TRBJ2-1, with D maybe TRBD2 (5 bases). The germline gives CDR1 SGHDT, CDR2 YYEEEE. Trimming pared 4 bases from V and 1 base from J, leaving 12 bases between. The length of the CDR3 is 15 residues. The CDR3 loop reads CASSAEERSYNEQFF. The CDR3 nucleotides are TGTGCCAGCAGCGCGGAGGAGCGGTCCTACAATGAGCAGTTCTTC. The variable domain in full, completed from reference TRBV5-6 and TRBJ2-1, reads DAGVTQSPTHLIKTRGQQVTLRCSPKSGHDTVSWYQQALGQGPQFIFQYYEEEERQRGNFPDRFSGHQFPNYSSELNVNALLLGDSALYLCASSAEERSYNEQFFGPGTRLTVL.

This chain joins TRBV9 and TRBJ2-3; 13 nucleotides align to TRBD2. CDR1 and CDR2 (germline): SGDLS, YYNGEE. The CDR3 contains 16 residues. V dropped 0 bases and J dropped 9; count of bases not matched to a gene: 7. CDR3 region: CASSVAGTSGILTQYF. In DNA form, the CDR3 reads TGTGCCAGCAGCGTAGCGGGGACTAGCGGGATCCTGACGCAGTATTTT.

The rearrangement links TRBV5-6 to TRBJ2-1; D possibly corresponds to TRBD2 (5 bases). V lost 1 base and J lost 10, with 9 bases in between. Germline lookup yields CDR1 SGHDT and CDR2 YYEEEE. The CDR3 is made up of 12 amino acids. CDR3 DNA: TGTGCCAGCAGCTTGCAAGGGAGCGAGCAGTTCTTC. This encodes CASSLQGSEQFF.

V is TRBV18 and J is TRBJ1-1, with D perhaps TRBD1 (5 bases). The ends were cut back, 6 bases at V and 0 bases at J, with 8 bases in the middle. The CDR3 covers 13 residues. Germline V CDR1 and CDR2: KGHSH, LQKENI. CDR3 in DNA: TGTGCCAGCTCGGAGGGGATGAACACTGAAGCTTTCTTT. This codes for CASSEGMNTEAFF.

The chain carries TRBV9 and TRBJ2-1; D is possibly TRBD1 (6 bases). V was pared by 0 bases and J by 3 bases, with 19 bases between. This CDR3 is 18 amino acids long. Per the germline V gene, CDR1 is SGDLS and CDR2 is YYNGEE. The CDR3 region has the DNA TGTGCCAGCAGCGTAGCGGACAACAGGGCTCCTCTCTACAATGAGCAGTTCTTC. Translated, it gives CASSVADNRAPLYNEQFF.

This chain connects TRBV18 to TRBJ2-5; TRBD1 might be the D (5 bases). The CDR3 is made up of 16 amino acids. Trimming took 4 bases from V and 2 from J, leaving 17 bases between them. CDR1 and CDR2 from the germline V gene are KGHSH and LQKENI. Written as DNA, the CDR3 is TGTGCCAGCTCACTAGGTTCACAGGTGATACAAGAGACCCAGTACTTC. Translation gives CASSLGSQVIQETQYF.

This sequence joins TRBV4-3 and TRBJ1-2; perhaps TRBD1 as D (5 bases). Trimming took 0 bases from V and 3 from J, leaving 14 bases between them. Germline V lookup: CDR1 LGHNA, CDR2 YSLEER. CDR3 length: 16 residues. The DNA for the CDR3 is TGCGCCAGCAGCCAAGATCTATCAGGGACCTACTATGGCTACACCTTC. Amino acid sequence: CASSQDLSGTYYGYTF.

CDR3 sequence: CASSPEGSSVPQHF. In DNA, the CDR3 is TGTGCCAGCTCACCAGAGGGGAGTAGCGTTCCCCAGCATTTT. The J gene is TRBJ1-5, the V gene TRBV18, with D tentatively TRBD1 (5 bases). CDR1 and CDR2 from the germline V gene are KGHSH and LQKENI. V lost 2 bases to trimming and J lost 10 bases, with 15 bases between them. This CDR3 region has 14 residues.

V usage is TRBV7-9 and J usage is TRBJ2-1; possible D gene TRBD1, 6 bases. CDR3 length: 18 residues. V was trimmed by 4 bases and J by 4 bases, leaving 23 bases between them. Per the germline V gene, CDR1 is SEHNR and CDR2 is FQNEAQ (reference sequence). The CDR3: CASSSSYRVLRYYNEQFF. The CDR3 DNA follows: TGTGCCAGCAGCTCGAGTTACAGGGTCCTGCGATATTACAATGAGCAGTTCTTC.

The chain uses TRBV5-1 and TRBJ2-1; D is unresolved. Trimming pared 0 bases from V and 3 bases from J, leaving 19 bases between. Germline assignment: CDR1 SGHRS and CDR2 YFSETQ. The CDR3 sequence is 18 residues long. Here the CDR3 reads CASSLVETLRNFYNEQFF. The CDR3 coding sequence is TGCGCCAGCAGCTTGGTCGAGACATTACGTAACTTCTACAATGAGCAGTTCTTC.

This chain uses TRBV30 with TRBJ1-2; D uncertain. Trimming pared 0 bases from V and 13 bases from J, leaving 12 bases between. Germline-derived CDR1 and CDR2 are GTSNPN and SVGIG (reference sequence). The CDR3 runs to 11 residues. The CDR3 loop is CAWSVSRESTF. CDR3 nucleotides: TGTGCCTGGAGTGTATCCAGAGAGTCCACCTTC. Full variable domain (rest looked up from reference TRBV30 and TRBJ1-2): SQTIHQWPATLVQPVGSPLSLECTVEGTSNPNLYWYRQAAGRGLQLLFYSVGIGQISSEVPQNLSASRPQDRQFILSSKKLLLSDSGFYLCAWSVSRESTFGSGTRLTVV.

The rearrangement uses TRBV11-2 and TRBJ2-6; no definite D call. The CDR3 sequence is 13 residues long. The V end lost 7 bases, the J end lost 1 base, and 5 bases lay between the germline ends. The germline gives CDR1 SGHAT, CDR2 FQNNGV. The CDR3, as DNA: TGTGCCAGCATCCTGTCTGGGGCCAACGTCCTGACTTTC. Its protein product is CASILSGANVLTF.

The chain uses TRBV12-3 or TRBV12-4 and TRBJ1-1, with 8 bases lining up with TRBD1. The CDR3 sequence is 13 residues long. Trimming took 3 bases from V and 4 from J; bases not matched to a gene: 1. The DNA of the CDR3 is TGTGCCAGCAGTTTCCAGGGGGCCACTGAAGCTTTCTTT. Amino acids: CASSFQGATEAFF.

The V gene is TRBV4-2, the J gene TRBJ2-7; a possible D gene is TRBD1 (6 bases). Germline V CDR1 and CDR2: LGHNA, YNFKEQ. CDR3 size: 15 residues. Trimming stripped 0 bases from V and 0 bases from J, with 9 bases between. CDR3 loop: CASSQEDSSSYEQYF. The CDR3 DNA reads TGTGCCAGCAGCCAAGAGGACAGTAGCTCCTACGAGCAGTACTTC.

The chain has TRBV2 and TRBJ1-6; D gene uncertain. This CDR3 is 14 amino acids long. V was trimmed by 5 bases and J by 7 bases, leaving 12 bases between them. Looked up from germline, CDR1 is SNHLY and CDR2 is FYNNEI. The CDR3 nucleotides are TGTGCCAGCAGTTCCGGGTCTGGCAATTCACCCCTCCACTTT. Translation gives CASSSGSGNSPLHF.

The chain links TRBV4-1 to TRBJ1-5, with D perhaps TRBD1 (6 bases). CDR1 and CDR2 from the germline V gene are MGHRA and YSYEKL. This CDR3 has 20 amino acids. V gave up 0 bases and J gave up 5 bases, with 26 bases separating them. Here the CDR3 reads CASSQDIAPGRRTVYQPQHF. CDR3 nucleotides: TGCGCCAGCAGCCAAGACATCGCCCCCGGAAGGCGGACAGTTTATCAGCCCCAGCATTTT.

The CDR3 DNA reads as TGTGCCAGCAGCGTATCCAGTGGGGGTGCCTATGGCTACACCTTC. Amino acid sequence: CASSVSSGGAYGYTF. V and J are TRBV5-5 and TRBJ1-2; possible D gene TRBD1, 5 bases. The CDR3 has 15 residues. V was trimmed by 4 bases and J by 4 bases, leaving 17 bases between them. In germline, CDR1 is SGHKS, CDR2 YYEKEE (reference sequence).

This chain uses TRBV6-2 or TRBV6-3 with TRBJ2-3; D could derive from TRBD1 or TRBD2 (6 bases each). CDR3 length equals 14 residues. V was clipped by 2 bases and J by 6 bases, with 12 bases between them. Germline V gene sequence: CDR1 MNHEY, CDR2 SVGEGT. CDR3 protein: CASSYGRGGDTQYF. DNA of the CDR3: TGTGCCAGCAGTTACGGGAGAGGGGGGGATACGCAGTATTTT.

This sequence joins TRBV15 and TRBJ2-3; the D gene is possibly TRBD2 (5 bases). Trimming left V 8 bases short and J 7 bases short, with 19 bases between. CDR1 and CDR2 from the germline V gene are LNHNV and YYDKDF (reference sequence). The CDR3 has 14 residues. This chain's CDR3 is CATSGKPPVHTQYF. CDR3 bases: TGTGCCACCTCGGGGAAACCACCAGTGCATACGCAGTATTTT.

This clone was observed a handful of times. V usage is TRBV4-3 and J usage is TRBJ2-1; TRBD2 aligns across 12 bases. Germline V gene sequence: CDR1 LGHNA, CDR2 YSLEER. Unmatched junction bases numbered 3, after V lost 2 bases and J lost 4 bases. CDR3 length: 16 amino acids. For the CDR3, the DNA is TGCGCCAGCAGCCAATCTACTAGCGGGGGGTACAATGAGCAGTTCTTC. Encoded protein: CASSQSTSGGYNEQFF.

The chain carries TRBV5-5 and TRBJ1-4, with a tentative D call TRBD1 (6 bases). CDR3 length: 15 residues. CDR1 is SGHKS and CDR2 is YYEKEE in the germline V gene (reference sequence). Deletions cut 0 bases from V and 5 bases from J, with 11 bases between. This chain's CDR3 is CASSLDRVVNEKLFF. Here the CDR3 DNA reads TGTGCCAGCAGCTTGGACAGGGTCGTAAATGAAAAACTGTTTTTT.